The 21 T cell receptor beta chains presented below share a single source sample, sequenced in a study of blood T cell repertoires in COVID-19. Clones were read by immunoSEQ multiplex PCR, and TCRdb kept only the in-frame ones, dropping some. The sample holds under 150,000 clones, 79% seen once. The specimen was peripheral blood. The receptor set was obtained from a man in his forties or fifties with active or convalescent COVID-19.

This chain connects TRBV7-9 to TRBJ1-4; 8 bases are shared with TRBD1. J gave up 8 bases and V 2 bases, and 4 bases lay outside the gene matches. Germline V gene sequence: CDR1 SEHNR, CDR2 FQNEAQ (reference sequence). The CDR3 runs to 14 residues. In DNA, the CDR3 is TGTGCCAGCAGCTTATCCGGGACAGGCGAAAAACTGTTTTTT. Amino acids: CASSLSGTGEKLFF.

The rearrangement uses TRBV5-6 and TRBJ1-2; D uncertain. CDR1 and CDR2 from the germline V gene are SGHDT and YYEEEE. V was pared by 3 bases and J by 10 bases, with 10 bases between. The CDR3 runs to 11 residues. CDR3 amino acids: CASSSTVVYTF. CDR3 nucleotide sequence: TGTGCCAGCAGCTCAACAGTTGTCTACACCTTC.

The chain employs TRBV4-1 and TRBJ2-3; TRBD2 aligns across 10 bases. The CDR3 is made up of 15 amino acids. Germline values: CDR1 MGHRA, CDR2 YSYEKL. V trimming: 8 bases; J trimming: 2 bases; junction bases outside the gene matches: 7. The CDR3: CASGTSGASTDTQYF. The CDR3 bases are TGCGCCAGCGGAACTAGCGGGGCCTCCACAGATACGCAGTATTTT.

The gene calls are TRBV5-1 and TRBJ2-3; D perhaps matches TRBD1 (6 bases). The germline V and J ends were trimmed by 5 bases and 2 bases, with 12 bases remaining between them. The CDR3 length is 14 residues. Germline V gene lookup returns CDR1 SGHRS and CDR2 YFSETQ. This CDR3 is CASSPDSYTDTQYF. The CDR3 DNA reads TGCGCCAGCAGTCCGGACAGCTACACAGATACGCAGTATTTT.

This chain links TRBV5-1 with TRBJ1-5; D is perhaps TRBD1 (6 bases). CDR1 is SGHRS and CDR2 is YFSETQ in the germline V gene. This CDR3 has 15 amino acids. V was clipped by 0 bases and J by 2 bases, with 9 bases between them. The CDR3 spells CASSLAGGGNQPQHF. The CDR3 DNA is TGCGCCAGCAGCTTGGCTGGGGGCGGCAATCAGCCCCAGCATTTT.

The chain couples TRBV2 to TRBJ2-7, with TRBD1 matching over 9 bases. The CDR3 sequence is 15 residues long. The V segment lost 6 bases and the J segment 6 bases; nucleotides outside the gene matches: 12. CDR1 and CDR2 from the germline V gene are SNHLY and FYNNEI. CDR3 sequence (DNA): TGTGCCAGCAGGGAAACAGGGGGCGCCGGGAGCGAGCAGTACTTC. This gives the protein CASRETGGAGSEQYF. Combining the CDR3 with reference TRBV2 and TRBJ2-7 gives the whole variable domain EPEVTQTPSHQVTQMGQEVILRCVPISNHLYFYWYRQILGQKVEFLVSFYNNEISEKSEIFDDQFSVERPDGSNFTLKIRSTKLEDSAMYFCASRETGGAGSEQYFGPGTRLTVT.

The rearrangement uses TRBV6-1 and TRBJ2-2; the match to TRBD2 covers 8 bases. Trimming cost V 3 bases and J 5 bases; bases outside gene matches: 14. There are 18 residues in the CDR3. Germline-derived CDR1 and CDR2 are MNHNS and SASEGT. CDR3 in amino acids: CASSEDQPGAGVTGELFF. The DNA of the CDR3 is TGTGCCAGCAGTGAGGATCAGCCGGGAGCGGGAGTAACCGGGGAGCTGTTTTTT.

The chain joins TRBV27 to TRBJ2-7, with 8 positions matching TRBD2. The CDR3 loop spans 14 amino acids. CDR1 is MNHEY, CDR2 SMNVEV, per germline (reference sequence). Losses at the gene ends were 6 bases for V and 6 bases for J; bases not matched to a gene: 10. CDR3 region: CASRSSGIRGEQYF. The CDR3 region has the DNA TGTGCCAGCAGGAGTAGCGGGATACGGGGCGAGCAGTACTTC.

V usage is TRBV28 and J usage is TRBJ1-1, with D tentatively TRBD1 (5 bases). V lost 5 bases and J lost 9, with 13 bases in between. The CDR3 loop spans 12 amino acids. The germline gives CDR1 MDHEN, CDR2 SYDVKM. The chain's CDR3 is CASSPPRVKAFF. The CDR3 coding sequence is TGTGCCAGCAGTCCCCCCAGGGTTAAAGCTTTCTTT.

The V call is TRBV18, the J call TRBJ2-7, with 7 nucleotides matching TRBD1. Per germline, CDR1 KGHSH and CDR2 LQKENI. The CDR3 has 14 amino acids. Germline trimming cut 2 bases from V and 2 bases from J; bases unmatched to any gene: 3. CDR3: CASSPETGTYEQYF. Here the CDR3 DNA reads TGTGCCAGCTCACCAGAGACAGGGACCTACGAGCAGTACTTC.

This clone was seen ten or more times. The V and J genes are TRBV3-1 (or the pseudogene TRBV3-2) and TRBJ2-7, with D possibly being TRBD1 (6 bases). Looked up from germline, CDR1 is LGHDT and CDR2 is YNNKEL (reference sequence). This CDR3 spans 15 amino acids. V was cut by 0 bases and J by 5 bases, with 14 bases left in between. In DNA, the CDR3 is TGTGCCAGCAGCCAAGATGAGGGGGACCTCAACGAGCAGTACTTC. Amino acid sequence: CASSQDEGDLNEQYF.

There are a few counts of this clone. The chain couples TRBV28 to TRBJ2-1; 10 bases align to TRBD2. CDR1 is MDHEN, CDR2 SYDVKM, per germline. The CDR3 contains 15 residues. With 6 bases clipped from V and 7 bases from J, the junction kept 9 bases outside the gene matches. The CDR3 DNA sequence: TGTGCCAGCAGCCGAGCGGGAGGGGTTGGGAATGAGCAGTTCTTC. Its protein is CASSRAGGVGNEQFF.

This clone came up once. V is TRBV25-1 and J is TRBJ2-1; 8 bases match TRBD2. Germline V gene data show CDR1 as MGHDK and CDR2 as SYGVNS. The J segment lost 7 bases and the V segment lost 11 bases, leaving 10 bases of the junction unmatched. The CDR3 loop spans 13 amino acids. This CDR3 is CAHGAGGQNEQFF. As DNA, the CDR3 is TGTGCCCACGGGGCGGGGGGTCAGAATGAGCAGTTCTTC.

V is TRBV20-1 and J is TRBJ2-7; D uncertain. This CDR3 is built from 10 residues. V was pared by 5 bases and J by 5 bases, with 7 bases between. Germline V CDR1 and CDR2: DFQATT, SNEGSKA (reference sequence). The CDR3 DNA reads TGCAGTGCTGGTAGTAACGAGCAGTACTTC. This translates into CSAGSNEQYF.

The chain joins TRBV6-2 or TRBV6-3 to TRBJ2-1; tentative D call: TRBD2 (6 bases). Germline assignment: CDR1 MNHEY and CDR2 SVGEGT. This CDR3 has 16 residues. V was cut by 5 bases and J by 0 bases, with 14 bases left in between. In DNA form, the CDR3 reads TGTGCCAGCAGTACCGTAGCGGATAGCTCCTACAATGAGCAGTTCTTC. Translating gives CASSTVADSSYNEQFF.

V and J are TRBV2 and TRBJ2-6; 8 nucleotides match TRBD1. J lost 1 base, V lost 1 base, and 0 bases had no gene match. Germline V lookup: CDR1 SNHLY, CDR2 FYNNEI. CDR3 length: 16 residues. The CDR3 spells CASSEGQGSGANVLTF. As DNA, the CDR3 is TGTGCCAGCAGTGAAGGACAGGGGTCTGGGGCCAACGTCCTGACTTTC.

This rearrangement joins TRBV10-3 to TRBJ2-3; 9 bases fit TRBD2. The CDR3 sequence is 18 residues long. Germline loops: CDR1 ENHRY, CDR2 SYGVKD. V was clipped by 1 base and J by 3 bases; unmatched bases: 11. In DNA, the CDR3 is TGTGCCATCAGTGAGTATGGAGGCGGGAGGGCCGGTACAGATACGCAGTATTTT. It yields the protein CAISEYGGGRAGTDTQYF.

This clone is a singleton in its sample. The chain couples TRBV3-1 (or the pseudogene TRBV3-2) to TRBJ2-2; D is possibly TRBD1 (6 bases). The germline gives CDR1 LGHDT, CDR2 YNNKEL (reference sequence). The CDR3 is 17 amino acids. The V end was cut by 4 bases, the J end by 8 bases, with 23 bases between. The CDR3 DNA sequence: TGTGCCAGCAGCCCTGAAACAGGGCCGAAAAGGGGGGGGGAGCTGTTTTTT. Translating it yields CASSPETGPKRGGELFF.

V and J are TRBV27 and TRBJ2-7, with D possibly being TRBD1 (7 bases). V was clipped by 2 bases and J by 7 bases, with 18 bases between them. This CDR3 region has 15 residues. CDR1 MNHEY and CDR2 SMNVEV come from the germline V gene (reference sequence). CDR3 region: CASSLEAEGAWEQYF. The DNA for the CDR3 is TGTGCCAGCAGTTTAGAGGCGGAGGGGGCCTGGGAGCAGTACTTC.

The chain employs TRBV24-1 and TRBJ2-2; possibly TRBD2 for D (5 bases). The CDR3 contains 17 residues. Per germline, CDR1 KGHDR and CDR2 SFDVKD. V gave up 0 bases and J gave up 1 base, with 11 bases separating them. The CDR3: CATSDLYSGVNTGELFF. The CDR3 DNA is TGTGCCACCAGTGATTTGTACAGCGGAGTGAACACCGGGGAGCTGTTTTTT.

V and J are TRBV10-3 and TRBJ1-1, with TRBD1 identical over 7 bases. The CDR3 extends over 14 amino acids. V was pared by 4 bases and J by 3 bases, with 5 bases of the junction left unmatched. In germline, CDR1 is ENHRY, CDR2 SYGVKD. The CDR3 protein is CAISGQGLDTEAFF. The CDR3, as DNA: TGTGCCATCAGTGGACAGGGACTGGACACTGAAGCTTTCTTT.